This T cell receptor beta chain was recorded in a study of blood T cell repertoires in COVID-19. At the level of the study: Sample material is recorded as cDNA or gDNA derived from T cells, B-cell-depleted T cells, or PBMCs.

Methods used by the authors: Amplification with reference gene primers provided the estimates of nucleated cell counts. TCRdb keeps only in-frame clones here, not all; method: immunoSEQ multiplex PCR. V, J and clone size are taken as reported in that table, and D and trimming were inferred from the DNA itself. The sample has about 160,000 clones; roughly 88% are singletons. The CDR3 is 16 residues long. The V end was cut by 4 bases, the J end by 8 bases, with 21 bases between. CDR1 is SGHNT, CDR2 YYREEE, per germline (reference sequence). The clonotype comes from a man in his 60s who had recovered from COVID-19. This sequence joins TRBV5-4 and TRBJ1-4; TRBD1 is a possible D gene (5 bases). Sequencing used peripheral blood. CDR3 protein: CASSKGGDRGSEKLFF. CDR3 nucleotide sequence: TGTGCCAGCAGCAAGGGAGGCGACCGGGGGTCGGAAAAACTGTTTTTT.